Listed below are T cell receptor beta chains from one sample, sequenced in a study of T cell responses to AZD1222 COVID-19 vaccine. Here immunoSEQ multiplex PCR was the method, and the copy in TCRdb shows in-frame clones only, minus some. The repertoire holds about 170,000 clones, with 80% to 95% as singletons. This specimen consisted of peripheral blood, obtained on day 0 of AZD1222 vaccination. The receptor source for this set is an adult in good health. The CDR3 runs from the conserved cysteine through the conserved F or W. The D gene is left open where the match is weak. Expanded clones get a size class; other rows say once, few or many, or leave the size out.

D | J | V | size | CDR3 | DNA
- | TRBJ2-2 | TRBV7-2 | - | CASSLEFGRTELFF | TGTGCCAGCAGCTTAGAATTTGGAAGGACGGAGCTGTTTTTT
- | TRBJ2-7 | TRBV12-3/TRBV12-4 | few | CASSPLLGEQYF | TGTGCCAGCAGTCCCCTCCTCGGGGAGCAGTACTTC
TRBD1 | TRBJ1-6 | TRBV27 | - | CASRGTGKTNSPLHF | TGTGCCAGCAGGGGGACAGGGAAAACCAATTCACCCCTCCACTTT
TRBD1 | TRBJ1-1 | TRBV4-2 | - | CASSQGDRANTEAFF | TGTGCCAGCAGCCAGGGGGACAGGGCGAACACTGAAGCTTTCTTT
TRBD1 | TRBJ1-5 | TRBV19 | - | CASATGAFGQPQHF | TGTGCCAGTGCGACAGGGGCCTTTGGACAGCCCCAGCATTTT
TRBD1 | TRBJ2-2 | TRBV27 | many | CASRQGQGRTGELFF | TGTGCCAGCAGGCAGGGACAGGGCCGCACCGGGGAGCTGTTTTTT
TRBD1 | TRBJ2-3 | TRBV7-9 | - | CASSLGQGRTDTQYF | TGTGCCAGCAGCTTAGGACAGGGCCGCACAGATACGCAGTATTTT
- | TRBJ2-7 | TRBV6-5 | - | CASRSTSLYEQYF | TGTGCCAGCAGATCAACTTCTCTCTACGAGCAGTACTTC
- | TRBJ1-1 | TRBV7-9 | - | CASSLYPKGAFF | TGTGCCAGCAGCTTATACCCCAAAGGAGCTTTCTTT
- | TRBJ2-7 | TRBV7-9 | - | CASSTANSYEQYF | TGTGCCAGCAGCACTGCTAATTCCTACGAGCAGTACTTC
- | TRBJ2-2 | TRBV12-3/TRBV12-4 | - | CASSLQENGELFF | TGTGCCAGCAGTTTGCAGGAAAACGGGGAGCTGTTTTTT
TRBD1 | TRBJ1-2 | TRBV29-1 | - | CSVEGSRGQVYGYTF | TGCAGCGTTGAAGGGAGCAGGGGGCAAGTCTATGGCTACACCTTC
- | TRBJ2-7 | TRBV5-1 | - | CASSLRSDTGRASYEQYF | TGCGCCAGCAGCTTGCGTTCCGACACCGGGCGAGCGTCCTACGAGCAGTACTTC
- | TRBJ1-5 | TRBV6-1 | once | CASSEAGMGQPQHF | TGTGCCAGCAGTGAAGCAGGGATGGGTCAGCCCCAGCATTTT
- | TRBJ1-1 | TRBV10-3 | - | CATYPGGFTEAFF | TGTGCCACCTACCCTGGTGGATTCACTGAAGCTTTCTTT